This TCR beta chain was obtained from a study of cytomegalovirus exposure and HLA in healthy donors. Findings of the study overall: It is likely that the observed cluster of highly shared sequence variants was a sequencing artifact. The presence/absence work took it that sequencing depth was about the same across donors.

This clone was detected a few times. Antigen: not known. The CDR3 totals 12 residues. Germline V gene sequence: CDR1 SGHTS, CDR2 YDEGEE. Trimming stripped 5 bases from V and 3 bases from J, with 5 bases between. Primers included in the PCR were 60 Vbeta and 13 Jbeta primers. Original processing methods: Roughly 76 million unique TCR beta chains, around 11 million of them shared, were counted by a later analysis. Only in-frame clones appear in the TCRdb table, and some are missing; sequencing was by immunoSEQ multiplex PCR. V and J calls and clone size are those listed in that table; D and trimming were worked out from the DNA. The sample yields 200,000 to 250,000 clones, approximately 80% seen once.

The chain carries TRBV5-8 and TRBJ2-2, with D possibly matching TRBD2 (5 bases). The receptor's source is a male donor in good health and CMV-seronegative. The sample was PBMCs. The CDR3 nucleotides are TGTGCCAGCAGGGGAGACACCGGGGAGCTGTTTTTT. This sequence encodes CASRGDTGELFF.